This TCR beta chain emerged from a study of glioma-infiltrating T cells after dendritic cell vaccination. Study details: Autologous tumor lysate was loaded overnight onto monocyte-derived dendritic cells grown seven to eight days with IL-4 and GM-CSF.

The immunoSEQ assay amplified TCRB CDR3 from up to roughly 2 ug DNA. Data came from immunoSEQ multiplex PCR; TCRdb stores just in-frame clones and leaves some out. Of more than 55,000 clones in the sample, around 85% are singletons; the top ten hold roughly 10%. Described time point: after dendritic cell vaccination, including at tumor progression/relapse. Selection required adequate fresh-frozen tumor tissue plus more than two years' survival data. V shed 2 bases and J shed 1 base, with 14 bases lying between them. The CDR3 is made up of 16 amino acids. Germline CDR1 is MNHEY and CDR2 is SMNVEV (reference sequence).

Sequences were derived from blood, sampled after dendritic cell vaccination. The clonotype originates from a human donor with glioblastoma. The rearrangement links TRBV27 to TRBJ1-1; D is undetermined. The CDR3 protein is CASSLSGETTNTEAFF. The CDR3 coding sequence is TGTGCCAGCAGTTTAAGCGGAGAGACAACGAACACTGAAGCTTTCTTT.